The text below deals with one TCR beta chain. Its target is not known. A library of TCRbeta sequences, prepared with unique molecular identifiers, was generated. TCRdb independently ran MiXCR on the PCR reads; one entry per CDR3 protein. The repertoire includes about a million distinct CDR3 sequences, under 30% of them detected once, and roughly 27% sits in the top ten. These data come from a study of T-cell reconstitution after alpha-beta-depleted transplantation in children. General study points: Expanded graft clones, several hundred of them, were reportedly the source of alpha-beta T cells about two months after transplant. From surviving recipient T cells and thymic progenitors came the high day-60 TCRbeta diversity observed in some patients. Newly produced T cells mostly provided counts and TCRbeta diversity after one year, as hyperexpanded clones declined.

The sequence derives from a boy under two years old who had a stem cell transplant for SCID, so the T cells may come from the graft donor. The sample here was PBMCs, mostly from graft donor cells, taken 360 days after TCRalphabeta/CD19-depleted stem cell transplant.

CDR3 loop: CASGPEITDTQYF. In DNA form, the CDR3 reads TGCGCCAGCGGGCCCGAAATTACAGATACGCAGTATTTT. The chain couples TRBV5-1 to TRBJ2-3; D is uncertain. The V and J ends lost 7 bases and 3 bases respectively, with 12 bases between them. The CDR3 totals 13 residues. CDR1 SGHRS and CDR2 YFSETQ come from the germline V gene.